The clone carrying this T cell receptor beta chain was recorded at least ten times. Its antigen is as yet unknown. This sample is drawn from a study of lung T cells in sarcoidosis with Löfgren's syndrome. The study, taken as a whole, reports: Löfgren's syndrome patients reportedly showed greatest TRAV12-1 and TRBV2 expansion versus controls. Paired TRAV12-1/TRBV2 TCRs showed CDR3 homology and preferential pairing.

Trimming took off 3 bases at V and 3 bases at J, with 15 bases between the two ends. Germline V gene sequence: CDR1 SGHRS, CDR2 YFSETQ. The CDR3 extends over 15 amino acids. TCRdb passed the reads through MiXCR, listing each CDR3 protein once. The data contain roughly 1,900 distinct CDR3 sequences, 25% to 30% of them singletons. The sample consisted of CD4+ T cells from bronchoalveolar lavage. The receptor was derived from a human donor with sarcoidosis (Löfgren's syndrome or another form), or a control subject (not recorded which). The rearrangement links TRBV5-1 to TRBJ1-1; D is possibly TRBD1 (6 bases). CDR3 protein: CASSYGQRLDTEAFF. The CDR3 coding sequence is TGCGCCAGCAGCTACGGACAGAGGTTGGACACTGAAGCTTTCTTT.